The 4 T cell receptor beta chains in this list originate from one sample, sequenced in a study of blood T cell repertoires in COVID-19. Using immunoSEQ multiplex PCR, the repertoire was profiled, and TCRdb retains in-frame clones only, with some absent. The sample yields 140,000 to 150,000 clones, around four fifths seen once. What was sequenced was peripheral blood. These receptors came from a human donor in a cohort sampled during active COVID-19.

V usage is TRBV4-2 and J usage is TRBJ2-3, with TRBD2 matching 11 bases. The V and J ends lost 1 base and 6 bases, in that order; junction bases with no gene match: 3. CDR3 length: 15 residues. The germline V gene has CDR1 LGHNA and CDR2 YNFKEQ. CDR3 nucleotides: TGTGCCAGCAGCCAAGTAGCGGGGGGGCGGGATACGCAGTATTTT. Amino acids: CASSQVAGGRDTQYF.

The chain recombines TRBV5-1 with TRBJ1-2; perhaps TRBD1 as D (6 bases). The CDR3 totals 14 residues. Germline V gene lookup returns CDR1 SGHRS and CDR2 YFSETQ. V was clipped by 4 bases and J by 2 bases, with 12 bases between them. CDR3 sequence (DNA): TGCGCCAGCAGCCCCTCCGGGACAAACTATGGCTACACCTTC. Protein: CASSPSGTNYGYTF.

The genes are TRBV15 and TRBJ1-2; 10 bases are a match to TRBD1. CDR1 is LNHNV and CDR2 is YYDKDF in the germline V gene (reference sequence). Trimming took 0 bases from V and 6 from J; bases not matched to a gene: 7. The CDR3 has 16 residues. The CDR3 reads CATSRDIKDRGDGYTF. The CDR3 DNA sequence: TGTGCCACCAGCAGAGATATTAAGGACAGGGGGGATGGCTACACCTTC.

This CDR3 is CASSEGSQPQHF. The CDR3 region has the DNA TGTGCCAGTAGCGAGGGTAGTCAGCCCCAGCATTTT. The rearrangement links TRBV19 to TRBJ1-5, with D unresolved. CDR3 length equals 12 residues. CDR1 is LNHDA and CDR2 is SQIVND in the germline V gene (reference sequence). Trimming cost V 6 bases and J 6 bases, with 9 bases left between them. Supplemented by reference TRBV19 and TRBJ1-5, the full variable domain reads DGGITQSPKYLFRKEGQNVTLSCEQNLNHDAMYWYRQDPGQGLRLIYYSQIVNDFQKGDIAEGYSVSREKKESFPLTVTSAQKNPTAFYLCASSEGSQPQHFGDGTRLSIL.